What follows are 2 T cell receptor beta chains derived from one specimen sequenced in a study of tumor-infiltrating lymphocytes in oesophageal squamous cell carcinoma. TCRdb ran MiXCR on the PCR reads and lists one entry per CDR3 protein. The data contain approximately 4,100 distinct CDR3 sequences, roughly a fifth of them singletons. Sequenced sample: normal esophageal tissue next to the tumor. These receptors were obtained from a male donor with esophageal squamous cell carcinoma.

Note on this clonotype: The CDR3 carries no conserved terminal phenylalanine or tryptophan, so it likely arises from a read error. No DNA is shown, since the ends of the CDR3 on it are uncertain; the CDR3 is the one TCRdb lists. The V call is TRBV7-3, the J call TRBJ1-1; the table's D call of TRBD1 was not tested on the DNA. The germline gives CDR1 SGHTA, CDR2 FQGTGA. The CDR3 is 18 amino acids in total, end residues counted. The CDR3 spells CASSSSRDKKTSPSILVM.

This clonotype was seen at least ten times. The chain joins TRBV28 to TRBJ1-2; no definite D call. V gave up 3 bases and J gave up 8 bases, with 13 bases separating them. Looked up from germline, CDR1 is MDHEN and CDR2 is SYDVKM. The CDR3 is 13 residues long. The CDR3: CASSFSGGQGYTF. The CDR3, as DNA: TGTGCCAGCAGTTTTTCCGGCGGCCAGGGCTACACCTTC.